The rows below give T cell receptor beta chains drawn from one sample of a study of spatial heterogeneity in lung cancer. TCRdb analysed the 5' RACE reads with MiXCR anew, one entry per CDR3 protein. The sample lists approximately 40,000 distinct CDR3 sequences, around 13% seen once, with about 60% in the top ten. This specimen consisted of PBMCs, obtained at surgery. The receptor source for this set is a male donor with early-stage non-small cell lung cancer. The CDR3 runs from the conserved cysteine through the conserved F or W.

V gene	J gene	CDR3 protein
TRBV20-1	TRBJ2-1	CSARPPTGYSEQFF
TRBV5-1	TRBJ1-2	CASSLDLGQGFYGYTF
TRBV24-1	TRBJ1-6	CATSEYRQGSSYNSPLHF
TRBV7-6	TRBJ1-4	CASSLRDSPNEKLFF
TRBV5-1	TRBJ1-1	CASSLVGQGGTEAFF
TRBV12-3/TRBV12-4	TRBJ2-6	CASSFGHQIPLSGANVLTF
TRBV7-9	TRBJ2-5	CASSFKYQETQYF
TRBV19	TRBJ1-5	CASSRPGQVNQPQHF
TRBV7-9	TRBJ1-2	CASSLDGTVYGYTF
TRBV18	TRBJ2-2	CASSRTGNTGELFF
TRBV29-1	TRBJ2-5	CSVEGTSGSLETQYF
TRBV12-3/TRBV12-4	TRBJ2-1	CASSIGQGAPNEQFF
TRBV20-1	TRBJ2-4	CSARIDGAKNIQYF
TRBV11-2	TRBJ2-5	CASSPLEGVPQETQYF
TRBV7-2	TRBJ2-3	CASSHENVPSTDTQYF
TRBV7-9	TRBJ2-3	CASSLAGQGPTNTQYF
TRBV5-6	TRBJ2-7	CASSLRTPRREQYF
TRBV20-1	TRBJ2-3	CSARNVFRALDAISTDTQYF
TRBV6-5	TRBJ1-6	CASSPRGGMSSYNSPLHF
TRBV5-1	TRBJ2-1	CASSLSGNYEQFF
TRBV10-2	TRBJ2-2	CASRTGRETGELFF
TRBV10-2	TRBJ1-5	CASSDGEGQPQHF
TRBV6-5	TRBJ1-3	CASSGGTDRSGNTIYF
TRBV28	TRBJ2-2	CASSPGTTGELFF
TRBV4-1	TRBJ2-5	CASSQAPGTAYQETQYF
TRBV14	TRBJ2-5	CASSYRGPSQETQYF
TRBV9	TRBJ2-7	CASSVLLADNKQYF
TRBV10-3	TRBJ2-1	CAIRDRQARYNEQFF
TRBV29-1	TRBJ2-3	CSVYSGTSGYTDTQYF
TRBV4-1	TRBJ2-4	CASSQGSGVNIQYF
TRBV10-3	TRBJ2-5	CAISEGLSQETQYF
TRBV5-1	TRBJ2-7	CASSLEGGEQYF
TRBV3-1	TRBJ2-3	CASSQRGGYRQTDTQYF
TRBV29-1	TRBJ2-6	CSVEGTGGTGANVLTF
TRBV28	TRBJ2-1	CASKPGGGSYNEQFF
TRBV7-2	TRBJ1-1	CASSFLQGRTEAFF
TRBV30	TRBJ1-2	CAWSEPSIWGYTF
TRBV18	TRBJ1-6	CASSPLGSSYNSPLHF
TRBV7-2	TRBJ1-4	CASSHWDTPEKLFF
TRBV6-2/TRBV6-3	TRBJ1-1	CASTLVPMNTEAFF
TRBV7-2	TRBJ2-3	CASSSLQLAGGRRDTQYF
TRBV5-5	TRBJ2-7	CASSRTFTSDEQYF
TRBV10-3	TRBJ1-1	CAIRGINTEAFF
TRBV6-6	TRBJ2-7	CASSYSPREGYEQYF
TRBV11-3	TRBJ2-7	CASSLEGRKQYF
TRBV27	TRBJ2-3	CASMRSGATDTQYF
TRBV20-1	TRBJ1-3	CSARDLRGLSSGNTIYF
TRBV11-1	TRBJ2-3	CASSDSGSGGDTQYF
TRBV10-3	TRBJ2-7	CAISPLERGNYEQYF